What follows are 32 T cell receptor beta chains derived from one specimen sequenced in a study of CD8 T cells in ankylosing spondylitis. Using its own MiXCR run on the 5' RACE reads, TCRdb lists one record per CDR3 protein. The table shows about 110,000 distinct CDR3 sequences, with about 25% occurring only once. Sequenced material: synovial fluid, either unsorted or a sorted T cell fraction (not recorded which). These receptors originate from a male donor with ankylosing spondylitis.

This rearrangement joins TRBV11-2 to TRBJ2-2; D not certain. The CDR3 totals 15 residues. V lost 1 base, J lost 2 bases, and 8 bases lay in between. The germline CDR1 and CDR2 sequences are SGHAT and FQNNGV. CDR3 coding DNA: TGTGCCAGCAGCTTAGTAGGACCCAACACCGGGGAGCTGTTTTTT. Translating gives CASSLVGPNTGELFF.

The table lists this clonotype with a few counts. The limits of the CDR3 on the DNA are not certain, so only TCRdb's listed CDR3 is given. The chain carries TRBV20-1 and TRBJ2-3; the D segment call TRBD2 is taken from the table without a DNA check. Germline V gene lookup returns CDR1 DFQATT and CDR2 SNEGSKA (reference sequence). The CDR3 comprises 13 residues, both ends counted. CDR3 sequence: CSARFGVGTFKYF.

V and J are TRBV7-9 and TRBJ1-1; D is uncertain. Trimming took off 2 bases at V and 3 bases at J, with 10 bases between the two ends. Germline CDR1 and CDR2: SEHNR and FQNEAQ (reference sequence). The length of the CDR3 is 14 residues. The CDR3 is CASSLNSGDTEAFF. CDR3 DNA sequence: TGTGCCAGCAGCTTAAATAGTGGGGACACTGAAGCTTTCTTT.

The gene calls are TRBV20-1 and TRBJ1-2; a weak D match, TRBD1 (5 bases). Trimming stripped 3 bases from V and 3 bases from J, with 14 bases between. The length of the CDR3 is 14 residues. The germline gives CDR1 DFQATT, CDR2 SNEGSKA (reference sequence). CDR3 bases: TGCAGTGCTAGTAGTAGCAGGGCCTACTATGGCTACACCTTC. Its protein product is CSASSSRAYYGYTF.

The chain employs TRBV11-3 and TRBJ1-1, with D unclear. The CDR3 has 13 amino acids. V lost 3 bases and J 3 bases, leaving 8 bases between the germline ends. Germline CDR1 SGHNT, CDR2 YENEEA. CDR3 sequence: CASSFFRDTEAFF. Written as DNA, the CDR3 is TGTGCCAGCAGCTTTTTCCGGGACACTGAAGCTTTCTTT.

In its sample, this clonotype was seen a few times. The chain is built from TRBV10-2 and TRBJ2-7; D ambiguous. CDR3 size: 13 residues. The V and J ends lost 4 bases and 2 bases respectively, with 9 bases between them. Per germline, CDR1 WSHSY and CDR2 SAAADI. The CDR3 DNA follows: TGCGCCAGCAGTGGCACGCGACCCTACGAGCAGTACGTC. It codes for CASSGTRPYEQYV.

V and J are TRBV20-1 and TRBJ1-4; D possibly corresponds to TRBD1 (6 bases). CDR3 length: 13 amino acids. Between the trimmed V and J ends, which lost 4 bases and 2 bases, there was a span of 8 bases. Per the germline V gene, CDR1 is DFQATT and CDR2 is SNEGSKA (reference sequence). In nucleotides, the CDR3 is TGCAGTGCTACACAGGGCACTAATGAAAAACTGTTTTTT. This gives the protein CSATQGTNEKLFF.

This chain links TRBV13 with TRBJ2-1; no reliable D call. Germline V gene sequence: CDR1 PRHDT, CDR2 FYEKMQ (reference sequence). The CDR3 extends over 14 amino acids. V lost 2 bases, J lost 6 bases, and 11 bases lay in between. CDR3 amino acids: CASSLWVSVNEQFF. In DNA, the CDR3 is TGTGCCAGCAGCTTATGGGTTAGTGTCAATGAGCAGTTCTTC.

The V and J genes are TRBV6-1 and TRBJ2-1, with 7 bases identical to TRBD2. The CDR3 spans 15 residues. V lost 8 bases to trimming and J lost 4 bases; unmatched junction nucleotides: 11. CDR1 is MNHNS, CDR2 SASEGT, per germline. CDR3 amino acids: CASFLSGEDYNEQFF. The DNA of the CDR3 is TGTGCCAGCTTCCTAAGCGGGGAGGATTACAATGAGCAGTTCTTC.

V and J are TRBV6-1 and TRBJ2-1, with 14 positions matching TRBD2. V shed 6 bases, J shed 4 bases, and the junction held 5 bases outside the gene matches. Germline V gene sequence: CDR1 MNHNS, CDR2 SASEGT. The CDR3 contains 16 residues. CDR3 residues: CASSRLAGGGYNEQFF. CDR3 nucleotides: TGTGCCAGCAGCCGACTAGCGGGAGGGGGGTACAATGAGCAGTTCTTC.

This clonotype was seen many times. V usage is TRBV12-3 or TRBV12-4 and J usage is TRBJ2-3; tentatively, D is TRBD2 (5 bases). The CDR3 runs 15 residues. Trimming pared 6 bases from V and 8 bases from J, leaving 21 bases between. The CDR3 bases are TGTGCCAGCAGCACCCGCAGCGGTATTCTTAGTACGCAGTATTTT. Translation gives CASSTRSGILSTQYF.

The rearrangement links TRBV2 to TRBJ2-1; TRBD2 matches at 8 bases. After removal of 5 bases from V and 5 bases from J, the junction contained 2 bases not matched to a gene. Per germline, CDR1 SNHLY and CDR2 FYNNEI. The CDR3 runs 13 residues. The CDR3 is CASSTSGDNEQFF. The DNA for the CDR3 is TGTGCCAGCAGTACTAGCGGAGACAATGAGCAGTTCTTC.

This clonotype was detected only a few times. This CDR3 is CASSRVGSDPSYNEQFF. CDR3 bases: TGTGCCAGCAGCCGAGTGGGGTCGGACCCCTCCTACAATGAGCAGTTCTTC. V gene TRBV7-2 combines with J gene TRBJ2-1; D not certain. This CDR3 comprises 17 residues. V was trimmed by 5 bases and J by 0 bases, leaving 17 bases between them. Germline loops: CDR1 SGHTA, CDR2 FQGNSA.

This clonotype was seen only a few times. The genes are TRBV12-3 or TRBV12-4 and TRBJ1-5; maybe TRBD1 (5 bases). This CDR3 comprises 13 residues. V was pared by 4 bases and J by 9 bases, with 13 bases between. CDR3 sequence reads: CASSSGRAGPQHF. The CDR3 DNA follows: TGTGCCAGCAGTTCGGGACGGGCGGGGCCCCAGCATTTT.

This chain joins TRBV27 and TRBJ1-5; unclear D gene. V shed 6 bases and J shed 0 bases, with 18 bases lying between them. The length of the CDR3 is 17 residues. Germline CDR1 reads MNHEY; CDR2 reads SMNVEV (reference sequence). DNA of the CDR3: TGTGCCAGCAGCCCCTATCCCGTCCCCTATAGCAATCAGCCCCAGCATTTT. It codes for CASSPYPVPYSNQPQHF.

The V and J genes are TRBV6-4 and TRBJ1-1, with a weak D call TRBD1 (6 bases). Trimming shortened V by 7 bases and J by 0 bases, and 15 bases separated the two germline ends. Germline CDR1 is MRHNA and CDR2 is SNTAGT. This CDR3 is 15 amino acids long. The CDR3, as DNA: TGTGCCAGCAATCGCCCGACAGGCCTGAACACTGAAGCTTTCTTT. It translates to CASNRPTGLNTEAFF.

The rearrangement joins TRBV20-1 to TRBJ2-1; the D gene is possibly TRBD2 (6 bases). The V end lost 5 bases, the J end lost 3 bases, and 23 bases lay between the germline ends. Germline loops: CDR1 DFQATT, CDR2 SNEGSKA (reference sequence). This CDR3 contains 17 residues. In DNA, the CDR3 is TGCAGTGCTCGAGGGTTTGACGGGGGAAATCTCTACAATGAGCAGTTCTTC. As protein: CSARGFDGGNLYNEQFF.

This clonotype was counted between two and nine times. A much larger clone sits a single nucleotide away, making a read error possible. The genes are TRBV29-1 and TRBJ1-1, with D maybe TRBD1 (5 bases). Germline lookup yields CDR1 SQVTM and CDR2 ANQGSEA. The V end lost 7 bases, the J end lost 2 bases, and 11 bases lay between the germline ends. The CDR3 consists of 12 residues. In nucleotides, the CDR3 is TGCAGCGCCTCACAGGAAAACACTGAAGCTTTCTTT. Protein sequence: CSASQENTEAFF. The whole variable domain, remainder taken from reference TRBV29-1 and TRBJ1-1, is SAVISQKPSRDICQRGTSLTIQCQVDSQVTMMFWYRQQPGQSLTLIATANQGSEATYESGFVIDKFPISRPNLTFSTLTVSNMSPEDSSIYLCSASQENTEAFFGQGTRLTVV.

This clonotype was counted only a few times. The J gene is TRBJ2-7, the V gene TRBV10-3; D is perhaps TRBD2 (5 bases). Per germline, CDR1 ENHRY and CDR2 SYGVKD. Trimming stripped 5 bases from V and 2 bases from J, with 10 bases between. The CDR3 consists of 13 residues. This CDR3 reads CAISFGEPYEQYF. CDR3 bases: TGTGCCATCAGTTTCGGGGAGCCCTACGAGCAGTACTTC.

The chain carries TRBV20-1 and TRBJ2-3; TRBD1 might be the D (7 bases). CDR3 length: 15 amino acids. CDR1 and CDR2 from the germline V gene are DFQATT and SNEGSKA (reference sequence). V lost 5 bases and J lost 0, with 15 bases in between. CDR3 nucleotides: TGCAGTGCTCCAAAGACAGGGACTAGCACAGATACGCAGTATTTT. As protein: CSAPKTGTSTDTQYF.

The chain recombines TRBV13 with TRBJ1-6, with D perhaps TRBD1 (5 bases). Between the trimmed V and J ends, which lost 1 base and 5 bases, there was a span of 6 bases. Germline V gives CDR1 PRHDT, CDR2 FYEKMQ (reference sequence). The CDR3 consists of 14 residues. CDR3 amino acids: CASSLEGDNSPLHF. CDR3 bases: TGTGCCAGCAGCTTAGAAGGGGATAATTCACCCCTCCACTTT.

The sample holds a few counts of this clonotype. The rearrangement uses TRBV20-1 and TRBJ2-1; no clear D gene. Per the germline V gene, CDR1 is DFQATT and CDR2 is SNEGSKA (reference sequence). The germline V and J ends were trimmed by 6 bases and 0 bases, with 3 bases remaining between them. The CDR3 covers 11 residues. CDR3 coding DNA: TGCAGTGCCAACTCCTACAATGAGCAGTTCTTC. Amino acid sequence: CSANSYNEQFF.

This clonotype was detected a few times. The rearrangement uses TRBV20-1 and TRBJ2-2; D is possibly TRBD2 (5 bases). Per the germline V gene, CDR1 is DFQATT and CDR2 is SNEGSKA (reference sequence). Trimming stripped 6 bases from V and 6 bases from J, with 11 bases between. The CDR3 consists of 12 residues. The CDR3 region has the DNA TGCAGTGCCGGGGAGAAGCCCGGGGAGCTGTTTTTT. Amino acids: CSAGEKPGELFF.

V usage is TRBV5-5 and J usage is TRBJ1-4; D is perhaps TRBD1 (6 bases). Germline V lookup: CDR1 SGHKS, CDR2 YYEKEE (reference sequence). The CDR3 totals 17 residues. The V end lost 0 bases, the J end lost 2 bases, and 14 bases lay between the germline ends. DNA of the CDR3: TGTGCCAGCAGCTTGGCCCCTAGGGGGGCTACTAATGAAAAACTGTTTTTT. Its translation: CASSLAPRGATNEKLFF.

There are a few counts of this clonotype. CDR3 sequence reads: CASSESGGWGEQYF. The DNA for the CDR3 is TGCGCCAGCAGTGAGTCCGGGGGTTGGGGCGAGCAGTACTTC. The chain combines TRBV10-1 with TRBJ2-7; possible D gene TRBD2, 6 bases. The CDR3 runs 14 residues. The ends were cut back, 0 bases at V and 6 bases at J, with 12 bases in the middle. Germline CDR1 and CDR2: WNHNN and SYGVQD (reference sequence).

This clonotype was found many times. The genes are TRBV24-1 and TRBJ1-2; a weak D match, TRBD1 (6 bases). Germline assignment: CDR1 KGHDR and CDR2 SFDVKD. CDR3 length: 14 amino acids. Trimming took off 9 bases at V and 5 bases at J, with 18 bases between the two ends. This CDR3 is CATSGGGAQYGYTF. The DNA for the CDR3 is TGTGCCACCTCGGGAGGGGGGGCGCAATATGGCTACACCTTC.

This clonotype was counted a few times. The chain is built from TRBV3-1 and TRBJ2-5; the D gene is possibly TRBD1 (5 bases). The V end was cut by 1 base, the J end by 2 bases, with 8 bases between. CDR1 LGHDT and CDR2 YNNKEL come from the germline V gene (reference sequence). The CDR3 contains 14 residues. In DNA, the CDR3 is TGTGCCAGCAGCCAAGGGGGCAGTCAAGAGACCCAGTACTTC. Translated: CASSQGGSQETQYF.

The chain couples TRBV20-1 to TRBJ2-3; D not resolved. The V gene's germline CDR1 is DFQATT and CDR2 SNEGSKA (reference sequence). This CDR3 region has 11 residues. Trimming left V 8 bases short and J 0 bases short, with 6 bases between. The CDR3 bases are TGCAGTCAGGACAGCACAGATACGCAGTATTTT. It specifies CSQDSTDTQYF.

This clonotype was observed a few times. The CDR3 spells CASSDSRGTDTQYF. Here the CDR3 DNA reads TGTGCCAGCAGTGACTCGAGGGGCACAGATACGCAGTATTTT. V and J are TRBV12-3 or TRBV12-4 and TRBJ2-3; D may be TRBD2 (5 bases). The CDR3 is 14 residues long. V was pared by 5 bases and J by 1 base, with 10 bases between.

The gene calls are TRBV12-3 or TRBV12-4 and TRBJ2-1, with 7 bases matching TRBD1. This CDR3 spans 13 amino acids. The junction had 8 bases not matched to a gene; V was cut back by 5 bases and J by 10 bases. The CDR3 DNA is TGTGCCAGCAGTAGGGACAGTGAAAGCGAGCAGTTCTTC. It is translated as CASSRDSESEQFF.

This clonotype was detected only a few times. The CDR3 DNA follows: TGTGCCAGCACCCTTTCCAGGGGGGTAGAAGCAGATACGCAGTATTTT. As protein: CASTLSRGVEADTQYF. The rearrangement uses TRBV12-3 or TRBV12-4 and TRBJ2-3, with TRBD1 as a possible D gene (7 bases). The CDR3 sequence is 16 residues long. V lost 7 bases and J lost 4, with 21 bases in between.

This clonotype was counted ten times or more. The chain joins TRBV7-9 to TRBJ2-5; D possibly corresponds to TRBD1 (6 bases). CDR1 is SEHNR and CDR2 is FQNEAQ in the germline V gene (reference sequence). The CDR3 consists of 15 residues. Trimming pared 1 base from V and 5 bases from J, leaving 14 bases between. This chain's CDR3 is CASSLGQGRVETQYF. The CDR3 DNA sequence: TGTGCCAGCAGCTTAGGTCAGGGGCGCGTGGAGACCCAGTACTTC.